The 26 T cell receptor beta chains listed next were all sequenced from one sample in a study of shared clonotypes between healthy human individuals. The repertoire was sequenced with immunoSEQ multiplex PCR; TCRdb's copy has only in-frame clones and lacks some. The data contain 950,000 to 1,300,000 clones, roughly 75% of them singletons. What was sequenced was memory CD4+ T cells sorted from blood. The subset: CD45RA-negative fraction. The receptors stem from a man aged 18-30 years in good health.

The CDR3 DNA follows: TGCGCCAGCAGCCAAGATAGAGCTAGCTACGAGCAGTACTTC. Its protein is CASSQDRASYEQYF. The V gene is TRBV4-3, the J gene TRBJ2-7; no firm D call. V shed 0 bases and J shed 3 bases, with 9 bases lying between them. The germline V gene has CDR1 LGHNA and CDR2 YSLEER. This CDR3 has 14 residues.

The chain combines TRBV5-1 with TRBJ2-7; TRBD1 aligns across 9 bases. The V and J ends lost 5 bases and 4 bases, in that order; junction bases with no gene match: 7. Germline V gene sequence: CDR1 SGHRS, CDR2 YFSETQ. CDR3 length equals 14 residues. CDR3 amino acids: CASRTGTGTYEQYF. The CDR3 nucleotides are TGCGCCAGCAGGACCGGGACAGGGACTTACGAGCAGTACTTC.

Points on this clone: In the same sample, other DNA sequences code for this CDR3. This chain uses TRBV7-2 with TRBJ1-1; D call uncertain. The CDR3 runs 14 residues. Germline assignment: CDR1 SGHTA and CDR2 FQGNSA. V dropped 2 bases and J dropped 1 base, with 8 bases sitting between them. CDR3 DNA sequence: TGTGCCAGCAGCTTAATGGGTGGGAACACTGAAGCTTTCTTT. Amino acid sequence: CASSLMGGNTEAFF. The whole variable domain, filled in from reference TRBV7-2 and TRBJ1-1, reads GAGVSQSPSNKVTEKGKDVELRCDPISGHTALYWYRQSLGQGLEFLIYFQGNSAPDKSGLPSDRFSAERTGGSVSTLTIQRTQQEDSAVYLCASSLMGGNTEAFFGQGTRLTVV.

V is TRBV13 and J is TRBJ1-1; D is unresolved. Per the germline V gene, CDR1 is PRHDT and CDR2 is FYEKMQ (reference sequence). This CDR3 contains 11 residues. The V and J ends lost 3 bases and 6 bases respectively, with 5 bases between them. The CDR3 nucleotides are TGTGCCAGCAGCTTCGGATCTGAAGCTTTCTTT. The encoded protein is CASSFGSEAFF. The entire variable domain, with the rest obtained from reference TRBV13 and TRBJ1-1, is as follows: AAGVIQSPRHLIKEKRETATLKCYPIPRHDTVYWYQQGPGQDPQFLISFYEKMQSDKGSIPDRFSAQQFSDYHSELNMSSLELGDSALYFCASSFGSEAFFGQGTRLTVV.

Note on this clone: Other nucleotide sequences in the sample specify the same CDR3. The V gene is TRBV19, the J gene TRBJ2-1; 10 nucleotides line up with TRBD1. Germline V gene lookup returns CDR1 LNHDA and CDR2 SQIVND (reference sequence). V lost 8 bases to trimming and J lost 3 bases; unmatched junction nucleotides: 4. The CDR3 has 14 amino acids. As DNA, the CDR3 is TGTGCCAGTTCCCGGGACAGGGGCTACAATGAGCAGTTCTTC. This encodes CASSRDRGYNEQFF.

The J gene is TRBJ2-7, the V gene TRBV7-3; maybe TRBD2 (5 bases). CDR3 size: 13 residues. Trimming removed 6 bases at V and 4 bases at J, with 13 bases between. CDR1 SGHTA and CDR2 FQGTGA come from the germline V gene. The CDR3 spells CASSLTAGYEQYF. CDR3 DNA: TGTGCCAGCAGTCTAACGGCGGGTTACGAGCAGTACTTC. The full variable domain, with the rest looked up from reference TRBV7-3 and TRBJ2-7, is GAGVSQTPSNKVTEKGKYVELRCDPISGHTALYWYRQSLGQGPEFLIYFQGTGAADDSGLPNDRFFAVRPEGSVSTLKIQRTERGDSAVYLCASSLTAGYEQYFGPGTRLTVT.

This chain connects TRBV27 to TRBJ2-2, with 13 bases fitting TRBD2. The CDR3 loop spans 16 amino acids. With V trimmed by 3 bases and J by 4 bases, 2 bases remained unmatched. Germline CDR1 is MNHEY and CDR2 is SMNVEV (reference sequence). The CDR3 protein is CASSFRLAGGTGELFF. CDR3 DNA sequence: TGTGCCAGCAGTTTCCGACTAGCGGGGGGCACCGGGGAGCTGTTTTTT.

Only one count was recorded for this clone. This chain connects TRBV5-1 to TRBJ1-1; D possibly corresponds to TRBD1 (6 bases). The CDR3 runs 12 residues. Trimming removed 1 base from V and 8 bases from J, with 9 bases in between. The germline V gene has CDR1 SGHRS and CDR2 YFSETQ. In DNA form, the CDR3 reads TGCGCCAGCAGCTTGAAAGGACAGGAAGCTTTCTTT. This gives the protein CASSLKGQEAFF.

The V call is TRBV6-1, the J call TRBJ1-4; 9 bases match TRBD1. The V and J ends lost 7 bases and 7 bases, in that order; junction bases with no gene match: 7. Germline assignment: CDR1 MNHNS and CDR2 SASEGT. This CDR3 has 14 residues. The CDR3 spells CASKPGQGVEKLFF. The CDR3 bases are TGTGCCAGCAAGCCGGGACAGGGAGTTGAAAAACTGTTTTTT.

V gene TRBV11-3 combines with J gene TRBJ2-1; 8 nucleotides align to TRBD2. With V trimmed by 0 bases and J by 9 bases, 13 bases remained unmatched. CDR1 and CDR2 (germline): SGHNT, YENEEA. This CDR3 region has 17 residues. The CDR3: CASSLEEWSGGKAEQFF. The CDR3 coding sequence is TGTGCCAGCAGCTTAGAGGAGTGGTCGGGGGGGAAAGCTGAGCAGTTCTTC.

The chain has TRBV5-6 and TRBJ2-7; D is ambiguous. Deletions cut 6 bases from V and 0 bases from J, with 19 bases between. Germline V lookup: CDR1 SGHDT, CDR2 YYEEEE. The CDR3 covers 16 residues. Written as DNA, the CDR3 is TGTGCCAGCACTCATACAGCAAGATACTACTCCTACGAGCAGTACTTC. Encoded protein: CASTHTARYYSYEQYF.

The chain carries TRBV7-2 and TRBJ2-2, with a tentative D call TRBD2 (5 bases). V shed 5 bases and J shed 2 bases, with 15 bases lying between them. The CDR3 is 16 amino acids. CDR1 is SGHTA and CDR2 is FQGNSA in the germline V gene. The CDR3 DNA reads TGTGCCAGCAGCCAATGGGCTAGCCTTAACACCGGGGAGCTGTTTTTT. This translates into CASSQWASLNTGELFF. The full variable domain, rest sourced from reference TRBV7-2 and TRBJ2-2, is GAGVSQSPSNKVTEKGKDVELRCDPISGHTALYWYRQSLGQGLEFLIYFQGNSAPDKSGLPSDRFSAERTGGSVSTLTIQRTQQEDSAVYLCASSQWASLNTGELFFGEGSRLTVL.

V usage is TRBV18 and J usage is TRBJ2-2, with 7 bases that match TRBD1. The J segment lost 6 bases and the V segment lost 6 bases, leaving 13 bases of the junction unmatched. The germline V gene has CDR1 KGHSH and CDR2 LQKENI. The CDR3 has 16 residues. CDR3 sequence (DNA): TGTGCCAGCTCTTCTACCCGGACAGGCATCGCCGGGGAGCTGTTTTTT. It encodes CASSSTRTGIAGELFF.

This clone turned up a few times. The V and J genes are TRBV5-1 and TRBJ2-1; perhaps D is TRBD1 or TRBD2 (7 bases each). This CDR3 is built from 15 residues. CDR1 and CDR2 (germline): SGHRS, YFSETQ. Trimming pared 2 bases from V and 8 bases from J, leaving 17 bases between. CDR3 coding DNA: TGCGCCAGCAGCTTCAGGGGGGGCCCGGCGGATGAGCAGTTCTTC. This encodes CASSFRGGPADEQFF.

The CDR3 coding sequence is TGTGCCAGCAGCTTAGTAGGCAGGGTCATTGTAAACGAGCAGTACTTC. Protein: CASSLVGRVIVNEQYF. V gene TRBV7-2 combines with J gene TRBJ2-7, with D perhaps matching TRBD1 (5 bases). V gave up 1 base and J gave up 5 bases, with 18 bases separating them. CDR1 and CDR2 from the germline V gene are SGHTA and FQGNSA. CDR3 size: 16 residues.

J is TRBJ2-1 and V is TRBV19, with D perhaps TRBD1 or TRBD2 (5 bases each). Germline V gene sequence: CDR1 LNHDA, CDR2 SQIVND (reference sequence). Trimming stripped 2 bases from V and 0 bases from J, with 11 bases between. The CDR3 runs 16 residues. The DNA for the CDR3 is TGTGCCAGTAGTATATGGGGGTCCAGCTCCTACAATGAGCAGTTCTTC. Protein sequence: CASSIWGSSSYNEQFF. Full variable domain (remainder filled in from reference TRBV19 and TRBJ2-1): DGGITQSPKYLFRKEGQNVTLSCEQNLNHDAMYWYRQDPGQGLRLIYYSQIVNDFQKGDIAEGYSVSREKKESFPLTVTSAQKNPTAFYLCASSIWGSSSYNEQFFGPGTRLTVL.

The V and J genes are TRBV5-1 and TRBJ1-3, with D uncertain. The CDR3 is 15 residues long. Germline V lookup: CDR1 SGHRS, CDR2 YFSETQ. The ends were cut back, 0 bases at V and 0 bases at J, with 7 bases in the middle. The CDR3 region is CASSLGYGSGNTIYF. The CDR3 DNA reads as TGCGCCAGCAGCTTGGGATACGGCTCTGGAAACACCATATATTTT. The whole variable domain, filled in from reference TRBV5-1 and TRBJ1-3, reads KAGVTQTPRYLIKTRGQQVTLSCSPISGHRSVSWYQQTPGQGLQFLFEYFSETQRNKGNFPGRFSGRQFSNSRSEMNVSTLELGDSALYLCASSLGYGSGNTIYFGEGSWLTVV.

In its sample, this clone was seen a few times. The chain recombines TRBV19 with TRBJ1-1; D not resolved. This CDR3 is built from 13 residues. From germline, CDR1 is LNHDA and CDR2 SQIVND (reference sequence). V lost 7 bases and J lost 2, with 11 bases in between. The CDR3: CASTLGSNTEAFF. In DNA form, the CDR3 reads TGTGCCAGTACCCTCGGGTCTAACACTGAAGCTTTCTTT.

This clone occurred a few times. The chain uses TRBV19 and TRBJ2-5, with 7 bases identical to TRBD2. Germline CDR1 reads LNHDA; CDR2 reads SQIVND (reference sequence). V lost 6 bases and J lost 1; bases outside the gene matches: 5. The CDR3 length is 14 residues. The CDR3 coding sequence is TGTGCCAGTAGGGGCGGGAGCGCCCAAGAGACCCAGTACTTC. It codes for CASRGGSAQETQYF.

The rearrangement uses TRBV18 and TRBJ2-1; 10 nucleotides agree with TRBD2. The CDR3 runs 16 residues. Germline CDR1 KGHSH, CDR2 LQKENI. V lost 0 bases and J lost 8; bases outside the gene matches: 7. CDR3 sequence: CASSPPQRGGPDEQFF. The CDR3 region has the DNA TGTGCCAGCTCACCACCGCAGCGGGGGGGCCCGGATGAGCAGTTCTTC.

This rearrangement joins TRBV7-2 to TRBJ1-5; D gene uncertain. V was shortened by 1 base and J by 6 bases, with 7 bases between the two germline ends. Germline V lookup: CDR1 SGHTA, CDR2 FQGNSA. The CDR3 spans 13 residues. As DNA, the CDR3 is TGTGCCAGCAGCTTAGATAGGGTTCAGCCCCAGCATTTT. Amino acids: CASSLDRVQPQHF.

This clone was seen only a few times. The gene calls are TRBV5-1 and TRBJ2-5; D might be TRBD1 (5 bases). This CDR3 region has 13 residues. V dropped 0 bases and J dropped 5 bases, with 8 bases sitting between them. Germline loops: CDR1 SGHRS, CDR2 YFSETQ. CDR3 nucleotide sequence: TGCGCCAGCAGCTTGGAGGGGTTGGAGACCCAGTACTTC. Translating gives CASSLEGLETQYF.

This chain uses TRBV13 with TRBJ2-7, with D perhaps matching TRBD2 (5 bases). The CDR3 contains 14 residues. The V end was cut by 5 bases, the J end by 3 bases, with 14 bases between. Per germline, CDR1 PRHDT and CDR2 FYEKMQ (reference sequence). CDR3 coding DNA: TGTGCCAGCAGCCTGGGTAGCGAATACTACGAGCAGTACTTC. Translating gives CASSLGSEYYEQYF.

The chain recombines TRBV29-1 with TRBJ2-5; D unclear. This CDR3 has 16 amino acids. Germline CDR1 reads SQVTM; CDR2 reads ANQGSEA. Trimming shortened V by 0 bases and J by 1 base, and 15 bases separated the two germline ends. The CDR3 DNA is TGCAGCGTTGAAGATACATGGCGCAGGATCCAAGAGACCCAGTACTTC. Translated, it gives CSVEDTWRRIQETQYF.

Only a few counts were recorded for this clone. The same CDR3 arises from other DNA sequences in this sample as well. CDR3 in amino acids: CASSLGENSPLHF. The CDR3 nucleotides read TGTGCCAGCAGCTTAGGGGAAAATTCACCCCTCCACTTT. The genes are TRBV5-4 and TRBJ1-6; maybe TRBD1 (5 bases). Trimming took 2 bases from V and 7 from J, leaving 7 bases between them. The CDR3 extends over 13 amino acids. Germline CDR1 and CDR2: SGHNT and YYREEE (reference sequence).

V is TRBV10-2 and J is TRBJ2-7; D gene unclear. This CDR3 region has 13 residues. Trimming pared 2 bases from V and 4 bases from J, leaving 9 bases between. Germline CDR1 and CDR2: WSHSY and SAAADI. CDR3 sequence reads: CASSELVGYEQYF. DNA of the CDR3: TGCGCCAGCAGTGAGCTGGTTGGGTACGAGCAGTACTTC.